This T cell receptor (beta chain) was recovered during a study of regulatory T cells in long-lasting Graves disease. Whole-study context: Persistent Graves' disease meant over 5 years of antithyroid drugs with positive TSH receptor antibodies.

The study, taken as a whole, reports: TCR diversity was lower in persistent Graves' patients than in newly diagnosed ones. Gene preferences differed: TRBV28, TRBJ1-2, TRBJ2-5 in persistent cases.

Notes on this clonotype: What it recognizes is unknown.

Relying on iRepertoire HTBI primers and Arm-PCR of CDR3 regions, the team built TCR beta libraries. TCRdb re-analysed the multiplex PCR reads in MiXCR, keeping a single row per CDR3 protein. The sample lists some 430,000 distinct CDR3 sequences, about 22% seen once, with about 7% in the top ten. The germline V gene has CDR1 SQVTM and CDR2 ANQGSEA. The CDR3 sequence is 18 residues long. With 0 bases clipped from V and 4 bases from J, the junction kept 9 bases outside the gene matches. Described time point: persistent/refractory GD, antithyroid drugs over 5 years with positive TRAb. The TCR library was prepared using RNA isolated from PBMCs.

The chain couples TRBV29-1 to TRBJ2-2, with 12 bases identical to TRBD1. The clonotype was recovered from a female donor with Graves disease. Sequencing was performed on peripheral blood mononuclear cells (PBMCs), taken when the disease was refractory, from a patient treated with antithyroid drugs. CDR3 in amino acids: CSVEEGQGAAASTGELFF. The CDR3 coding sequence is TGCAGCGTTGAAGAGGGACAGGGGGCTGCTGCGAGCACCGGGGAGCTGTTTTTT.